The rows below give T cell receptor beta chains drawn from one sample of a study of regulatory T cells in long-lasting Graves disease. TCRdb processed the multiplex PCR reads anew with MiXCR; each CDR3 protein has one entry. The table shows approximately 350,000 distinct CDR3 sequences, with 20% to 25% occurring only once. Sequencing was performed on peripheral blood mononuclear cells (PBMCs), taken when the disease was refractory, from a patient treated with antithyroid drugs. The receptors here all came from a woman in her thirties or forties with Graves disease. Both conserved end residues are trimmed from each CDR3. Fields, in order: D gene, V gene, J gene, CDR3 protein. A D gene is named only where the DNA matches it firmly.

NA	TRBV6-1	TRBJ1-6	ASSADGGNSPLH
TRBD2	TRBV28	TRBJ2-2	ASSITSSGRFTGELF
TRBD1	TRBV7-9	TRBJ2-7	ASSLARIGQGLHEQY
NA	TRBV2	TRBJ2-2	ASRGILSWGELF
NA	TRBV7-2	TRBJ2-7	ASSPYTLGYEQY
TRBD1	TRBV2	TRBJ1-5	ASTTGTGLNQPQH
NA	TRBV12-3/TRBV12-4	TRBJ2-4	ASSPLGLHLAKNIQY
NA	TRBV11-2	TRBJ1-6	ASSLNGGKRPNSPLH
TRBD2	TRBV27	TRBJ2-7	ASSPQVAAGAYEQY
NA	TRBV5-1	TRBJ2-7	ASSPTGAAEQY
NA	TRBV29-1	TRBJ2-7	SGQQGYEQY
NA	TRBV13	TRBJ2-7	ASSSFWQGSHEQY
TRBD1	TRBV28	TRBJ2-7	ASEPGQRYEQY
TRBD1	TRBV28	TRBJ2-7	ASTRRGPISYEQY
NA	TRBV29-1	TRBJ2-7	SVEAGRGYEQY